This T cell receptor beta chain comes out of a study of T-cell memory formation after mild COVID-19. In the study overall: Largely donor-specific sequence clusters came from two donors. Study conclusions and caveats: Shrinking CD4+ clones resided mostly in CM and EM, and CD8+ ones in EMRA. Pre-infection memory held some responding clones, suggesting pre-existing cross-reactive T cells responded.

TCRdb used MiXCR to reprocess the 5' RACE reads, holding one entry per CDR3 protein. The sample comprises around 310,000 distinct CDR3 sequences, around 15% of which are singletons, and over 20% rests with the top ten. A remark on this clonotype: Its target is unknown.

Between the trimmed V and J ends, which lost 5 bases and 1 base, there was a span of 8 bases. Germline lookup yields CDR1 SGHAT and CDR2 FQNNGV. CDR3 size: 13 residues. The chain has TRBV11-2 and TRBJ1-1; D call uncertain. The sample consisted of PBMCs or a T cell subset sorted from them (not recorded which). The TCR comes from a man in his late teens or twenties who had mild COVID-19 (a few samples of this study predate the infection). Cell type and time point are not known. The CDR3 sequence: CASSPRQNTEAFF. The CDR3 DNA follows: TGTGCCAGCAGCCCGCGCCAGAACACTGAAGCTTTCTTT.